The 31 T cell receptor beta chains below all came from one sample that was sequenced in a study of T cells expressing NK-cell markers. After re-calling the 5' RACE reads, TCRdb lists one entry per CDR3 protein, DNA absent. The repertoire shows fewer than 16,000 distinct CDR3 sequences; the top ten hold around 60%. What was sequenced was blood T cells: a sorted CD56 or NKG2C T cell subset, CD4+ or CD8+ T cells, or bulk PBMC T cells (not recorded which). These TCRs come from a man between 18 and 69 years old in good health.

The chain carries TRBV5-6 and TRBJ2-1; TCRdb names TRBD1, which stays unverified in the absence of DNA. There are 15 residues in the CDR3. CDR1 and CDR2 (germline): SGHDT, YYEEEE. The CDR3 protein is CASSLAARTVGEQFF.

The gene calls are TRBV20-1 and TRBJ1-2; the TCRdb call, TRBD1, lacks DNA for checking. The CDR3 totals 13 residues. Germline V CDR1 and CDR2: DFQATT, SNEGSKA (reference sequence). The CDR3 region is CSAGDRGGYGYTF.

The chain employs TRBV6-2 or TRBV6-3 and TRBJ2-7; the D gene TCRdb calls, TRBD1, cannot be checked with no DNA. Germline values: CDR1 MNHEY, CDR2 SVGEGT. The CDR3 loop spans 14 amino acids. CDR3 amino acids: CASSLTSWADEQYF.

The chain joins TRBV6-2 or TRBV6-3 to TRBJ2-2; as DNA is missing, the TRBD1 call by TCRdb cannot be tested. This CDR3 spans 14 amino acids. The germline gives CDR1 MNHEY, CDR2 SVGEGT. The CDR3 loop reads CARLRTERTGELFF.

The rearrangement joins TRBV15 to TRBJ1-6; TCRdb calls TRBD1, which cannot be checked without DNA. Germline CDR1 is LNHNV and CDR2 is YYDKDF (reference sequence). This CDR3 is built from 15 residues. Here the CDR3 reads CATSRGRQGDSPLHF.

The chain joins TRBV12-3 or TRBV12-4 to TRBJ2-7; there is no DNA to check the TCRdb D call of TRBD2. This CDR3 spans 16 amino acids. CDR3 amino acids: CASSFMGTSGSYEQYF.

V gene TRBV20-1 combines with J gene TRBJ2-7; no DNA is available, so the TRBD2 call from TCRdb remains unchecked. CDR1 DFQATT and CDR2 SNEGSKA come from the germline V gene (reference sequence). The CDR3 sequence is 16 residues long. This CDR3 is CSAHGSGRVNSYEQYF.

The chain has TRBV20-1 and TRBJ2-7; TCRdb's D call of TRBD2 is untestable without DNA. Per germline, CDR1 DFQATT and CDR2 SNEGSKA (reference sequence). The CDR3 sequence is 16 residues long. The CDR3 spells CSARDRLSGASYEQYF.

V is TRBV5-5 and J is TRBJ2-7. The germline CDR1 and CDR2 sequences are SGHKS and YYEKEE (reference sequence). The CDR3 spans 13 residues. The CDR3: CASSPFPAYEQYF.

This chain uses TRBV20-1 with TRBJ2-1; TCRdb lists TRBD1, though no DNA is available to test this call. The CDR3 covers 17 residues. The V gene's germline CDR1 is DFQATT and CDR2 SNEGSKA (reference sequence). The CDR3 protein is CSARGLDSLVSYNEQFF.

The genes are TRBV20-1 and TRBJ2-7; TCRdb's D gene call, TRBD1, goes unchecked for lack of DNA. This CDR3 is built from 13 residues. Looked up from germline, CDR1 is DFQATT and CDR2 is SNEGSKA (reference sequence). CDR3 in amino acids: CSAKLTRRGEQYF.

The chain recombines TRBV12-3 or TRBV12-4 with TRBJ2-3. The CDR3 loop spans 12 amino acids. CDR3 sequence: CASSPSTDTQYF.

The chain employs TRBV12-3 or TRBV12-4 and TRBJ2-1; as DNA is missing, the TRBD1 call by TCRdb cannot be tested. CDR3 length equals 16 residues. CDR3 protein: CASSLGGAESYNEQFF.

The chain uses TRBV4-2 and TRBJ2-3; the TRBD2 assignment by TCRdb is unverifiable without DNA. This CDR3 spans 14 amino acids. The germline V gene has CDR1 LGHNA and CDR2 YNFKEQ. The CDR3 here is CASSQGASLDTQYF.

CDR3 amino acids: CASSFKYEQFF. V is TRBV7-9 and J is TRBJ2-1. The germline V gene has CDR1 SEHNR and CDR2 FQNEAQ (reference sequence). CDR3 length: 11 residues.

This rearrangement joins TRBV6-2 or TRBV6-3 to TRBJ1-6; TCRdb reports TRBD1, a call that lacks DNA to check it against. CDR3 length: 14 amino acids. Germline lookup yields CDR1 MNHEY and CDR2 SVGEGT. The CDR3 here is CASSYYGDNSPLHF.

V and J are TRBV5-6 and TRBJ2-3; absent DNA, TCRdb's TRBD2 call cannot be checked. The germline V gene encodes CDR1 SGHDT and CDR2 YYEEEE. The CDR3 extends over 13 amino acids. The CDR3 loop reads CASSPGLADTQYF.

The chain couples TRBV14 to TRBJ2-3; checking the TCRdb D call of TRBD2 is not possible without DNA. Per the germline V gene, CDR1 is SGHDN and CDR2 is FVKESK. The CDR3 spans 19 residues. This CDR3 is CASSRGRALAPTPLDTQYF.

This CDR3 is CASSSPTEAFF. V is TRBV5-5 and J is TRBJ1-1. Looked up from germline, CDR1 is SGHKS and CDR2 is YYEKEE (reference sequence). The CDR3 length is 11 residues.

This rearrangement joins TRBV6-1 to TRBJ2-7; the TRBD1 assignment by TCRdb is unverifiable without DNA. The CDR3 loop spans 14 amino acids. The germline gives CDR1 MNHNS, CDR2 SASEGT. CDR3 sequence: CASDDRGRHYEQYF.

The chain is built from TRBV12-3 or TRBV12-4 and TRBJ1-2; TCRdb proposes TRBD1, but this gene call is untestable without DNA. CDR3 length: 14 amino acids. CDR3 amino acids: CASSLEQGTDGYTF.

CDR3 residues: CASSLEDTARNTIYF. The chain has TRBV5-1 and TRBJ1-3. The CDR3 sequence is 15 residues long. Germline loops: CDR1 SGHRS, CDR2 YFSETQ.

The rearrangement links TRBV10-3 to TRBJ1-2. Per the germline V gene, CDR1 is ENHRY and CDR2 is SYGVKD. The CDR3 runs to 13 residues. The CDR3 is CAIRGTDNYGYTF.

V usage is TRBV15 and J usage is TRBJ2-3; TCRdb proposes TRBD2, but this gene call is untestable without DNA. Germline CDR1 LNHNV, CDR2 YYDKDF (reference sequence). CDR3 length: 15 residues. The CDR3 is CATSGGLADTDTQYF. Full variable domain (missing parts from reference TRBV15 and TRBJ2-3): DAMVIQNPRYQVTQFGKPVTLSCSQTLNHNVMYWYQQKSSQAPKLLFHYYDKDFNNEADTPDNFQSRRPNTSFCFLDIRSPGLGDTAMYLCATSGGLADTDTQYFGPGTRLTVL.

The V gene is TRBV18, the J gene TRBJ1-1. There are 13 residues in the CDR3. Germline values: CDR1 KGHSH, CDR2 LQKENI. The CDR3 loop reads CASSPNRNTEAFF.

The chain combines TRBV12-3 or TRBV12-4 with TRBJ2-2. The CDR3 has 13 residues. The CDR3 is CASMDGNTGELFF.

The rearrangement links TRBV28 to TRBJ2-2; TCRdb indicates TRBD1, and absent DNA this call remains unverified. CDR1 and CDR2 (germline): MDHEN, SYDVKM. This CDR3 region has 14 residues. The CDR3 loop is CASSPVQNTGELFF.

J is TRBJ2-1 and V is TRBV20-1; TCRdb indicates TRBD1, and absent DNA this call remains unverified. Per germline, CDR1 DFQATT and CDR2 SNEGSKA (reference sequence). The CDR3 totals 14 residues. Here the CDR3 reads CSANLATANNEQFF.

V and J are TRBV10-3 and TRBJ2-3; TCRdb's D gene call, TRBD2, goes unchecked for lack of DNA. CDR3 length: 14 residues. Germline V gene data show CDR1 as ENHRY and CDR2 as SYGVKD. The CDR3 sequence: CAISEQLVTDTQYF.

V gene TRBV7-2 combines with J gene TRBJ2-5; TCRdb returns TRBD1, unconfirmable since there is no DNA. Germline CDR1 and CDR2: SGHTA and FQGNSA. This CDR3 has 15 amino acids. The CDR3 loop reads CASSSSGTFQETQYF. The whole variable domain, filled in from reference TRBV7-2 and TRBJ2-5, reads GAGVSQSPSNKVTEKGKDVELRCDPISGHTALYWYRQSLGQGLEFLIYFQGNSAPDKSGLPSDRFSAERTGGSVSTLTIQRTQQEDSAVYLCASSSSGTFQETQYFGPGTRLLVL.

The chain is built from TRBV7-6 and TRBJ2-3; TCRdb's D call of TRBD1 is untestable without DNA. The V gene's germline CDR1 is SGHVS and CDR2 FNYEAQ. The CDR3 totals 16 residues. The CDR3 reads CASSLDFGGGIDTQYF.